The clone carrying this T cell receptor (beta chain) was detected once. Its antigen is undetermined. Trimming cost V 6 bases and J 6 bases, with 11 bases left between them. The CDR3 sequence is 12 residues long. This specimen comes from a study of healthy donors' naive CD4 and CD8 T cells. Study outcomes and limitations: Negatively charged CDR3s marked CD8+ lineage; positively charged CDR3s marked CD4+ lineage.

A linear amplification protocol produced the TCR libraries from approximately 460 ng of total RNA. TCRdb reprocessed the reads with MiXCR, giving one entry per CDR3 protein. The table has about 180,000 distinct CDR3 sequences, around 70% seen once. Source material: naive CD4+ and CD8+ T cells sorted from blood, pooled from several donors. The clonotype was recovered from a pool of human donors in good health; the sample pools cells from several healthy donors. This chain connects TRBV12-3 or TRBV12-4 to TRBJ1-2, with unresolved D. CDR3 bases: TGTGCCAGCAGACTGAGGCCCCATGGCTACACCTTC. Its protein is CASRLRPHGYTF.